One and the same sample provided the 8 T cell receptor beta chains below, sequenced in a study of chemoradiotherapy in HPV16-positive cancers. The data were produced by immunoSEQ multiplex PCR, yet TCRdb's version contains in-frame clones alone and is incomplete. Here the sample spans about 1,200 clones, around 40% being singletons. Collection of the sample occurred from a patient who underwent chemoradiotherapy. These receptors all stem from a human donor with HPV-associated anogenital cancer.

This clone was seen more than once but under ten times. The chain uses TRBV11-2 and TRBJ2-7, with D hard to call. V was pared by 0 bases and J by 4 bases, with 10 bases between. In germline, CDR1 is SGHAT, CDR2 FQNNGV. There are 14 residues in the CDR3. The CDR3 is CASSLDMGVYEQYF. The CDR3 bases are TGTGCCAGCAGCTTAGATATGGGCGTTTACGAGCAGTACTTC.

The rearrangement uses TRBV27 and TRBJ1-5; D gene ambiguous. The V gene lost 6 bases and the J gene lost 4 bases, with 10 bases spanning the gap. Germline values: CDR1 MNHEY, CDR2 SMNVEV (reference sequence). CDR3 length equals 13 residues. The CDR3 coding sequence is TGTGCCAGCAGCTCCGGAGGGAATCAGCCCCAGCATTTT. Amino acids: CASSSGGNQPQHF.

The rearrangement joins TRBV29-1 to TRBJ1-2; D perhaps matches TRBD1 (5 bases). The CDR3 covers 14 residues. Germline CDR1 reads SQVTM; CDR2 reads ANQGSEA. With 6 bases removed from V and 6 bases from J, the gap between germline ends came to 20 bases. The CDR3 sequence is CSVGSQGQVDGYTF. The CDR3 DNA reads as TGCAGCGTCGGGAGCCAGGGTCAAGTAGATGGCTACACCTTC.

This clone was counted between two and nine times. V and J are TRBV30 and TRBJ1-5, with TRBD1 matching 7 bases. Germline V gene data show CDR1 as GTSNPN and CDR2 as SVGIG (reference sequence). This CDR3 comprises 13 residues. Losses at the gene ends were 6 bases for V and 5 bases for J; bases not matched to a gene: 7. The CDR3: CACARQGDQPQHF. In nucleotides, the CDR3 is TGTGCCTGTGCTCGACAGGGCGATCAGCCCCAGCATTTT.

This clone is classed as large. This rearrangement joins TRBV7-9 to TRBJ2-7; D is ambiguous. Trimming left V 5 bases short and J 3 bases short, with 20 bases between. Germline assignment: CDR1 SEHNR and CDR2 FQNEAQ (reference sequence). The CDR3 has 16 amino acids. CDR3 DNA: TGTGCCAGCAGCCCAGCCGGTGGTCAGAAATTCTACGAGCAGTACTTC. Amino acids: CASSPAGGQKFYEQYF. The complete variable domain, with remaining parts taken from reference TRBV7-9 and TRBJ2-7, reads DTGVSQNPRHKITKRGQNVTFRCDPISEHNRLYWYRQTLGQGPEFLTYFQNEAQLEKSRLLSDRFSAERPKGSFSTLEIQRTEQGDSAMYLCASSPAGGQKFYEQYFGPGTRLTVT.

The CDR3 DNA sequence: TGTGCCAGCACCGATCCCGGGACTAGCTCCCTCTACGAGCAGTACTTC. Encoded protein: CASTDPGTSSLYEQYF. This chain links TRBV2 with TRBJ2-7, with TRBD2 matching 9 bases. V dropped 7 bases and J dropped 3; count of bases not matched to a gene: 13. CDR3 length: 16 amino acids. Germline values: CDR1 SNHLY, CDR2 FYNNEI.

In this sample, this clone turned up once. The chain links TRBV29-1 to TRBJ1-1, with D perhaps TRBD1 (6 bases). CDR3 size: 14 residues. Trimming stripped 0 bases from V and 6 bases from J, with 14 bases between. Germline V lookup: CDR1 SQVTM, CDR2 ANQGSEA. This chain's CDR3 is CSVEEGGSRAEAFF. CDR3 sequence (DNA): TGCAGCGTTGAAGAAGGGGGGAGTAGGGCTGAAGCTTTCTTT.

The chain uses TRBV5-1 and TRBJ2-3, with TRBD2 identical over 9 bases. J lost 4 bases, V lost 0 bases, and 3 bases had no gene match. Germline CDR1 SGHRS, CDR2 YFSETQ. The CDR3 spans 15 residues. CDR3 nucleotide sequence: TGCGCCAGCAGCTTGGCTAGCGGGGAAGCAGATACGCAGTATTTT. Translating gives CASSLASGEADTQYF.